This T cell receptor (beta chain) is from a study of T cell responses to AZD1222 COVID-19 vaccine. Per the germline V gene, CDR1 is SGHVS and CDR2 is FNYEAQ. The J segment lost 4 bases and the V segment lost 5 bases, leaving 8 bases of the junction unmatched. The CDR3 is 18 residues long. The data were produced by immunoSEQ multiplex PCR, yet TCRdb's version contains in-frame clones alone and is incomplete. This table has over 110,000 clones, 75% to 90% appearing once. This chain connects TRBV7-6 to TRBJ2-2, with 15 bases identical to TRBD2. This clonotype was obtained from an adult in good health. The sample here was peripheral blood, taken on day 0 of AZD1222 vaccination. CDR3: CASSPWGLAGGPTGELFF. CDR3 in DNA: TGTGCCAGCAGCCCCTGGGGACTAGCGGGGGGACCCACCGGGGAGCTGTTTTTT.